This T cell receptor (beta chain) was found in a study of cytomegalovirus exposure and HLA in healthy donors. Whole-study results and caveats: Cytomegalovirus association was assigned to about 180 TCR beta chains. Prior analysis indicated that the majority of TCR beta V segments exhibited productivity approximately 87% or approximately 30% of the time.

Researchers ran the PCR with 60 Vbeta and 13 Jbeta primers. Clones were read by immunoSEQ multiplex PCR, and TCRdb kept only the in-frame ones, dropping some. The sample has some 150,000 clones; approximately 82% are singletons. Germline trimming cut 3 bases from V and 3 bases from J; bases unmatched to any gene: 5. In germline, CDR1 is MNHNS, CDR2 SASEGT. The CDR3 is 15 residues long. In the case of this clone: Its target is unknown.

The specimen was PBMCs. This chain uses TRBV6-1 with TRBJ2-3, with 8 bases lining up with TRBD2. The receptor was derived from a man younger than 35 in good health and CMV-seropositive. The CDR3 DNA sequence: TGTGCCAGCAGTGACATAGCGGGATCTACAGATACGCAGTATTTT. It yields the protein CASSDIAGSTDTQYF.